This is a list of T cell receptor beta chains from one sample in a study of blood T cell repertoires in COVID-19. Assay used: immunoSEQ multiplex PCR; TCRdb lists only in-frame clones, some missing. In the table there are around 200,000 clones, around nine tenths of which are singletons. Material: PBMCs or T cells enriched from blood (not recorded which). The receptors originated from a woman aged 18-35 years who had recovered from COVID-19. Each CDR3 is given with its conserved first and last residue. The D gene is left open where the match is weak. Size tells how often a clone was seen (once, few, many) or the class of an expanded clone, and some rows leave it out.

>TRBV4-1|TRBJ1-5|NA|NA
CASSQVLSKGDHQPQHF
TGCGCCAGCAGCCAAGTTCTGTCAAAGGGGGATCATCAGCCCCAGCATTTT
>TRBV7-8|TRBJ1-2|TRBD1|NA
CASSESGQYYGYTF
TGTGCCAGCAGTGAATCGGGACAGTACTATGGCTACACCTTC
>TRBV2|TRBJ1-5|NA|few
CASSVGAASNQPQHF
TGTGCCAGCAGTGTTGGGGCAGCTAGCAATCAGCCCCAGCATTTT
>TRBV19|TRBJ2-7|TRBD2|NA
CASSIDVAGDPYEQYF
TGTGCCAGTAGTATCGACGTAGCGGGAGACCCCTACGAGCAGTACTTC
>TRBV2|TRBJ1-2|NA|NA
CASSEIREDGYTF
TGTGCCAGCAGTGAGATCAGGGAGGATGGCTACACCTTC
>TRBV20-1|TRBJ2-7|NA|NA
CSAHGYEQYF
TGCAGTGCCCACGGGTACGAGCAGTACTTC
>TRBV7-8|TRBJ2-5|TRBD1|NA
CASSSWDRAAETQYF
TGTGCCAGCAGCTCTTGGGACAGGGCGGCGGAGACCCAGTACTTC
>TRBV19|TRBJ2-7|NA|NA
CASSFRAINYEQYF
TGTGCCAGTAGTTTCCGCGCGATTAACTACGAGCAGTACTTC
>TRBV6-2/TRBV6-3|TRBJ2-2|TRBD2|NA
CASSYYVGLYIGELFF
TGTGCCAGCAGTTACTATGTGGGACTATATATCGGGGAGCTGTTTTTT
>TRBV5-6|TRBJ2-7|NA|NA
CASSLFAVASYEQYF
TGTGCCAGCAGCTTATTTGCGGTTGCCTCCTACGAGCAGTACTTC
>TRBV3-1/TRBV3-2|TRBJ2-3|NA|NA
CASSRRLTDTQYF
TGTGCCAGCAGCCGCCGACTCACAGATACGCAGTATTTT
>TRBV7-8|TRBJ2-7|NA|NA
CASSLVGGGTYEQYF
TGTGCCAGCAGCTTAGTGGGCGGCGGGACTTACGAGCAGTACTTC
>TRBV6-5|TRBJ2-1|TRBD1|NA
CASRRGQGRNEQFF
TGTGCCAGCAGAAGAGGACAGGGAAGGAATGAGCAGTTCTTC
>TRBV28|TRBJ2-1|TRBD2|once
CASSHLGGRAYNEQFF
TGTGCCAGCAGCCACCTCGGCGGGAGGGCATACAATGAGCAGTTCTTC
>TRBV9|TRBJ1-1|TRBD1|NA
CASSVGSGQGNTEAFF
TGTGCCAGCAGCGTAGGGTCAGGACAGGGGAACACTGAAGCTTTCTTT
>TRBV7-3|TRBJ2-3|NA|once
CASSVGRTDTQYF
TGTGCCAGCAGCGTCGGGAGAACAGATACGCAGTATTTT
>TRBV7-6|TRBJ2-7|TRBD2|NA
CASSLATGLAHEQYF
TGTGCCAGCAGCTTAGCAACAGGACTAGCACACGAGCAGTACTTC
>TRBV30|TRBJ2-3|TRBD1|NA
CAWSRGPTSTDTQYF
TGTGCCTGGTCTAGGGGGCCCACCAGCACAGATACGCAGTATTTT
>TRBV5-1|TRBJ2-3|NA|NA
CASAPRVAASTDTQYF
TGCGCCAGCGCCCCCAGGGTAGCAGCGAGCACAGATACGCAGTATTTT
>TRBV25-1|TRBJ1-5|TRBD1|few
CASSAAGGINQPQHF
TGTGCCAGCAGTGCGGCAGGGGGAATCAATCAGCCCCAGCATTTT
>TRBV27|TRBJ2-5|NA|once
CASSNKRGGTQYF
TGTGCCAGCAGCAATAAACGAGGAGGGACCCAGTACTTC
>TRBV5-1|TRBJ2-3|NA|NA
CASSLEGDAADTQYF
TGCGCCAGCAGCTTGGAGGGGGATGCCGCAGATACGCAGTATTTT
>TRBV9|TRBJ2-5|TRBD1|NA
CASSVTDRVQTQYF
TGTGCCAGCAGCGTTACCGACAGGGTCCAGACCCAGTACTTC
>TRBV27|TRBJ2-7|TRBD1|once
CASSYKAPGQGAYEQYF
TGTGCCAGCAGTTACAAGGCCCCGGGACAGGGGGCCTACGAGCAGTACTTC
>TRBV19|TRBJ1-5|NA|NA
CASTKDYSNQPQHF
TGTGCCAGTACTAAGGACTATAGCAATCAGCCCCAGCATTTT
>TRBV4-1|TRBJ2-4|NA|NA
CASSQVGLGVIQYF
TGCGCCAGCAGCCAAGTCGGTCTGGGAGTCATTCAGTACTTC
>TRBV5-5|TRBJ1-1|TRBD1|NA
CASSLTGGTEAFF
TGTGCCAGCAGCCTTACAGGGGGCACTGAAGCTTTCTTT
>TRBV28|TRBJ1-2|NA|NA
CAGGGVGGYTF
TGTGCCGGCGGGGGGGTCGGAGGCTACACCTTC
>TRBV13|TRBJ2-1|TRBD2|NA
CASSLGLAYNEQFF
TGTGCCAGCAGCTTAGGACTAGCGTACAATGAGCAGTTCTTC
>TRBV29-1|TRBJ2-5|TRBD2|NA
CSAQPSGRSQYF
TGCAGCGCCCAGCCTAGCGGGAGATCCCAGTACTTC
>TRBV5-1|TRBJ1-1|NA|NA
CASSWGGYVDTEAFF
TGCGCCAGCAGCTGGGGGGGTTACGTCGACACTGAAGCTTTCTTT
>TRBV6-5|TRBJ1-1|NA|NA
CASSDLVGAFF
TGTGCCAGCAGCGACTTAGTGGGAGCTTTCTTT
>TRBV18|TRBJ1-2|NA|NA
CASSPEALRLGYGYTF
TGTGCCAGCTCCCCGGAGGCCCTTCGCCTAGGGTATGGCTACACCTTC
>TRBV27|TRBJ1-3|NA|NA
CASSLSRGSGNTIYF
TGTGCCAGCAGTCTATCTCGGGGCTCTGGAAACACCATATATTTT
>TRBV7-2|TRBJ2-3|NA|NA
CASSFGEGTQYF
TGTGCCAGCAGCTTCGGGGAAGGTACGCAGTATTTT
>TRBV19|TRBJ2-7|TRBD2|NA
CASSMTSGMGEQYF
TGTGCCAGTAGTATGACTAGCGGGATGGGCGAGCAGTACTTC
>TRBV5-1|TRBJ2-5|NA|NA
CASSYNRGGETQYF
TGCGCCAGCAGCTACAACAGGGGGGGAGAGACCCAGTACTTC
>TRBV20-1|TRBJ1-5|NA|NA
CSASSRSSNQPQHF
TGCAGTGCTAGTTCCAGGTCAAGCAATCAGCCCCAGCATTTT
>TRBV28|TRBJ1-5|NA|NA
CASSQGSYNQPQHF
TGTGCCAGCAGCCAGGGGAGTTACAATCAGCCCCAGCATTTT
>TRBV5-1|TRBJ2-7|NA|NA
CASSLELDSSYEQYF
TGCGCCAGCAGCTTGGAGTTGGACAGCTCCTACGAGCAGTACTTC
>TRBV19|TRBJ1-3|NA|once
CASSTSQGRNTIYF
TGTGCCAGTAGTACCTCCCAGGGGCGAAACACCATATATTTT
>TRBV23-1|TRBJ2-3|TRBD2|NA
CASSQSFRAGSTDTQYF
TGCGCCAGCAGTCAATCGTTCCGAGCGGGGAGCACAGATACGCAGTATTTT
>TRBV3-1/TRBV3-2|TRBJ2-5|TRBD1|NA
CASSPMGQGGGETQYF
TGTGCCAGCAGCCCGATGGGACAGGGGGGAGGAGAGACCCAGTACTTC
>TRBV18|TRBJ1-2|NA|NA
CASSPREGGYTF
TGTGCCAGCTCACCACGGGAGGGTGGCTACACCTTC
>TRBV5-8|TRBJ2-1|NA|NA
CASSLDRVTYNEQFF
TGTGCCAGCAGCTTGGACAGGGTGACCTACAATGAGCAGTTCTTC
>TRBV4-1|TRBJ2-7|TRBD2|NA
CASSQIPTGGGYEQYF
TGCGCCAGCAGCCAGATACCGACGGGGGGGGGCTACGAGCAGTACTTC
>TRBV19|TRBJ1-2|NA|NA
CASSIGQGRPNYGYTF
TGTGCCAGTAGTATAGGTCAGGGGCGACCGAACTATGGCTACACCTTC
>TRBV11-2|TRBJ2-5|NA|NA
CASSLTRVTETQYF
TGTGCCAGCAGCTTGACTAGGGTTACGGAGACCCAGTACTTC
>TRBV7-3|TRBJ2-1|TRBD2|NA
CASSLTGTTAYNEQFF
TGTGCCAGCAGCTTAACCGGGACTACCGCCTACAATGAGCAGTTCTTC
>TRBV28|TRBJ1-3|NA|NA
CASTSPGNTIYF
TGTGCCAGCACGAGTCCTGGAAACACCATATATTTT
>TRBV19|TRBJ1-1|TRBD1|NA
CASSIQGARTEAFF
TGTGCCAGTAGTATACAGGGGGCACGGACTGAAGCTTTCTTT
>TRBV2|TRBJ1-1|TRBD1|NA
CASRVDREAFF
TGTGCCAGCAGAGTGGACAGGGAGGCTTTCTTT
>TRBV7-9|TRBJ2-1|NA|NA
CASSLREQFF
TGTGCCAGCAGCTTACGTGAGCAGTTCTTC
>TRBV21-1|TRBJ2-7|NA|NA
CASSKQGPGQGSISSYEQYF
TGTGCCAGCAGCAAACAAGGACCGGGACAGGGATCTATTAGCTCCTACGAGCAGTACTTC
>TRBV18|TRBJ1-2|NA|NA
CASSSTDNYGYTF
TGTGCCAGCTCATCGACAGATAACTATGGCTACACCTTC